This T cell receptor beta chain was obtained from a study of OX40 agonist ivuxolimab in advanced cancers. About the study: Prior anti-PD-1, anti-PD-L1 or anti-CTLA-4 therapy did not bar entry, and more than 35% had some.

CDR1 and CDR2 (germline): LNHDA, SQIVND (reference sequence). This CDR3 has 14 amino acids. J gave up 2 bases and V 7 bases, and 4 bases lay outside the gene matches. Clones were read by immunoSEQ multiplex PCR, and TCRdb kept only the in-frame ones, dropping some. The sample lists 45,000 to 65,000 clones; more than 70% were seen once. The chain is built from TRBV19 and TRBJ2-1, with 8 positions matching TRBD2. This receptor was identified in an adult with an advanced solid tumor such as melanoma, head and neck, liver or kidney cancer. The input for sequencing was CD4+ or CD8+ T cells sorted from blood, taken in a trial of the OX40 agonist ivuxolimab. In DNA, the CDR3 is TGTGCCAGTACCCGGCGGGGGGCCTACAATGAGCAGTTCTTC. Translation gives CASTRRGAYNEQFF.